The 25 T cell receptor beta chains reported below all come from one sample, sequenced in a study of radiotherapy plus CTLA-4 blockade in lung cancer. The table came from immunoSEQ multiplex PCR; TCRdb's copy has only in-frame clones and leaves some out. The sample comprises more than 95,000 clones, 65% to 75% of which are singletons, and around 2.8% rests with the top ten. The sequencing used peripheral blood, collected from a patient treated with radiotherapy plus ipilimumab. Every receptor here comes from a human donor with non-small cell lung cancer who had a partial response to radiotherapy plus ipilimumab. Some clones in this sample may be carry-over from other donors' samples.

This clone has a handful of counts. The chain couples TRBV11-2 to TRBJ2-1, with 8 bases lining up with TRBD2. V was clipped by 2 bases and J by 8 bases; unmatched bases: 8. The CDR3 consists of 15 residues. The germline V gene encodes CDR1 SGHAT and CDR2 FQNNGV. The CDR3 DNA sequence: TGTGCCAGCAGCTTATCTGGCGGGGGGCCCGATGAGCAGTTCTTC. It yields the protein CASSLSGGGPDEQFF.

The chain is built from TRBV19 and TRBJ1-2, with D possibly matching TRBD1 (5 bases). Trimming left V 7 bases short and J 1 base short, with 7 bases between. This CDR3 region has 12 residues. Germline assignment: CDR1 LNHDA and CDR2 SQIVND (reference sequence). CDR3 region: CASTGDNYGYTF. The CDR3 DNA is TGTGCCAGTACGGGGGATAACTATGGCTACACCTTC. Full variable domain (remainder filled in from reference TRBV19 and TRBJ1-2): DGGITQSPKYLFRKEGQNVTLSCEQNLNHDAMYWYRQDPGQGLRLIYYSQIVNDFQKGDIAEGYSVSREKKESFPLTVTSAQKNPTAFYLCASTGDNYGYTFGSGTRLTVV.

This clone appeared a few times. This chain connects TRBV13 to TRBJ1-1; perhaps TRBD1 as D (6 bases). Germline V gives CDR1 PRHDT, CDR2 FYEKMQ (reference sequence). V dropped 5 bases and J dropped 3 bases, with 10 bases sitting between them. CDR3 length: 13 residues. The CDR3 here is CASSTTGYTEAFF. For the CDR3, the DNA is TGTGCCAGCAGCACAACAGGGTACACTGAAGCTTTCTTT.

V and J are TRBV11-2 and TRBJ2-1; D gene unclear. Trimming took off 5 bases at V and 6 bases at J, with 23 bases between the two ends. This CDR3 is built from 17 residues. Germline CDR1 reads SGHAT; CDR2 reads FQNNGV. CDR3 coding DNA: TGTGCCAGCAGCCCGACGACCTATCTAGGCTTGGGCAATGAGCAGTTCTTC. This translates into CASSPTTYLGLGNEQFF.

The V call is TRBV6-6, the J call TRBJ1-4, with D tentatively TRBD1 (5 bases). Germline V lookup: CDR1 MNHNY, CDR2 SVGAGI (reference sequence). Trimming stripped 5 bases from V and 5 bases from J, with 15 bases between. The CDR3 totals 15 residues. CDR3 nucleotides: TGTGCCAGCAGTACACCGACAGAGAACAATGAAAAACTGTTTTTT. Amino acid sequence: CASSTPTENNEKLFF.

The V call is TRBV7-8, the J call TRBJ2-7; TRBD1 agrees at 10 bases. The CDR3 consists of 15 residues. V trimming: 2 bases; J trimming: 2 bases; junction bases outside the gene matches: 3. CDR1 and CDR2 (germline): SGHVS, FQNEAQ. The CDR3 is CASSLIGTGAYEQYF. In DNA, the CDR3 is TGTGCCAGCAGCTTAATCGGGACAGGGGCCTACGAGCAGTACTTC.

The chain is built from TRBV19 and TRBJ1-5; tentatively, D is TRBD1 (6 bases). Trimming left V 4 bases short and J 2 bases short, with 12 bases between. The CDR3 extends over 15 amino acids. Germline V gene sequence: CDR1 LNHDA, CDR2 SQIVND (reference sequence). This CDR3 reads CASSRQGSGNQPQHF. In nucleotides, the CDR3 is TGTGCCAGTAGTAGGCAGGGGTCGGGCAATCAGCCCCAGCATTTT.

J is TRBJ2-1 and V is TRBV6-5; a possible D gene is TRBD1 (7 bases). The CDR3 contains 15 residues. Germline V gene sequence: CDR1 MNHEY, CDR2 SVGAGI. V dropped 11 bases and J dropped 0 bases, with 17 bases sitting between them. The CDR3: CAARGEGSSYNEQFF. In DNA form, the CDR3 reads TGTGCCGCCAGGGGGGAAGGGAGCTCCTACAATGAGCAGTTCTTC.

The V call is TRBV6-1, the J call TRBJ2-5; TRBD2 agrees at 9 bases. V shed 1 base and J 4 bases; nucleotides not matched to a gene: 7. Germline CDR1 reads MNHNS; CDR2 reads SASEGT. This CDR3 has 16 amino acids. DNA of the CDR3: TGTGCCAGCAGTGAAGGGTTAGCGGGAGCCGTAGAGACCCAGTACTTC. Its translation: CASSEGLAGAVETQYF.

V gene TRBV14 combines with J gene TRBJ2-2; 8 positions agree with TRBD1. CDR3 size: 16 residues. Germline V lookup: CDR1 SGHDN, CDR2 FVKESK. V lost 4 bases and J lost 1; bases outside the gene matches: 5. DNA for the CDR3: TGTGCCAGCAGCCCCCAGGGGGCCGGGAACACCGGGGAGCTGTTTTTT. Protein sequence: CASSPQGAGNTGELFF.

The chain joins TRBV19 to TRBJ2-2; the D gene is possibly TRBD2 (6 bases). Germline V gene sequence: CDR1 LNHDA, CDR2 SQIVND (reference sequence). V lost 6 bases and J lost 1, with 15 bases in between. The CDR3 extends over 16 amino acids. CDR3 DNA sequence: TGTGCCAGTAGCCCCGGGACTCAGCGGAACACCGGGGAGCTGTTTTTT. Its protein is CASSPGTQRNTGELFF.

The rearrangement uses TRBV19 and TRBJ1-1; the D gene is possibly TRBD1 (6 bases). Germline V gene sequence: CDR1 LNHDA, CDR2 SQIVND (reference sequence). V was clipped by 6 bases and J by 0 bases, with 17 bases between them. The CDR3 runs to 16 residues. The CDR3 sequence is CASSMVWTAMNTEAFF. The CDR3 nucleotides are TGTGCCAGTAGCATGGTCTGGACAGCCATGAACACTGAAGCTTTCTTT.

Only a few counts were recorded for this clone. The chain combines TRBV28 with TRBJ1-3, with no clear D. This CDR3 is 13 amino acids long. Germline values: CDR1 MDHEN, CDR2 SYDVKM. V lost 5 bases and J 3 bases, leaving 8 bases between the germline ends. The chain's CDR3 is CASSPHGGNTIYF. The CDR3 coding sequence is TGTGCCAGCAGTCCCCACGGTGGAAACACCATATATTTT.

The CDR3 nucleotides are TGTGCCAGCTCACCATCAACAGGGTTCGGAAACACCATATATTTT. Residues: CASSPSTGFGNTIYF. The J gene is TRBJ1-3, the V gene TRBV18, with D possibly matching TRBD1 (6 bases). The CDR3 extends over 15 amino acids. The V gene's germline CDR1 is KGHSH and CDR2 LQKENI. The V end lost 2 bases, the J end lost 4 bases, and 12 bases lay between the germline ends.

J is TRBJ2-7 and V is TRBV18; TRBD1 aligns across 7 bases. This CDR3 comprises 14 residues. V gave up 5 bases and J gave up 9 bases; unmatched junction bases: 13. CDR1 and CDR2 from the germline V gene are KGHSH and LQKENI. As DNA, the CDR3 is TGTGCCAGCTCAGCCTCCGGGACAGCGGACGTGCAGTACTTC. It specifies CASSASGTADVQYF.

As DNA, the CDR3 is TGTGCCAGTTTCGGGGGGACTAGAGGTCTCAATGAGCAGTTCTTC. Residues: CASFGGTRGLNEQFF. The chain couples TRBV19 to TRBJ2-1; TRBD2 matches at 8 bases. V lost 8 bases, J lost 6 bases, and 12 bases stayed unmatched. Germline CDR1 reads LNHDA; CDR2 reads SQIVND (reference sequence). CDR3 length: 15 amino acids. The full variable domain, its missing parts supplied by reference TRBV19 and TRBJ2-1, is DGGITQSPKYLFRKEGQNVTLSCEQNLNHDAMYWYRQDPGQGLRLIYYSQIVNDFQKGDIAEGYSVSREKKESFPLTVTSAQKNPTAFYLCASFGGTRGLNEQFFGPGTRLTVL.

The chain carries TRBV28 and TRBJ2-1; TRBD2 aligns across 9 bases. With 7 bases clipped from V and 8 bases from J, the junction kept 9 bases outside the gene matches. The CDR3 is made up of 14 amino acids. The germline CDR1 and CDR2 sequences are MDHEN and SYDVKM. In DNA form, the CDR3 reads TGTGCCAGCAAGGCGGCGGGGGGGTACGATGAGCAGTTCTTC. Translated, it gives CASKAAGGYDEQFF. The full variable domain, with the rest looked up from reference TRBV28 and TRBJ2-1, is DVKVTQSSRYLVKRTGEKVFLECVQDMDHENMFWYRQDPGLGLRLIYFSYDVKMKEKGDIPEGYSVSREKKERFSLILESASTNQTSMYLCASKAAGGYDEQFFGPGTRLTVL.

CDR3 sequence (DNA): TGTGCCACCTCACGGACGGGACAGAGCACAGATACGCAGTATTTT. Protein: CATSRTGQSTDTQYF. J is TRBJ2-3 and V is TRBV7-9; the match to TRBD1 covers 7 bases. Germline loops: CDR1 SEHNR, CDR2 FQNEAQ (reference sequence). The junction had 10 bases not matched to a gene; V was cut back by 10 bases and J by 0 bases. The CDR3 consists of 15 residues.

The chain is built from TRBV19 and TRBJ2-7, with no clear D. V was clipped by 5 bases and J by 2 bases, with 13 bases between them. Germline V gene data show CDR1 as LNHDA and CDR2 as SQIVND (reference sequence). The CDR3 length is 14 residues. In DNA form, the CDR3 reads TGTGCCAGTAGTCCAAGAGACTTTACCTACGAGCAGTACTTC. Protein product: CASSPRDFTYEQYF.

The chain joins TRBV11-3 to TRBJ2-3; D is undetermined. Germline values: CDR1 SGHNT, CDR2 YENEEA. The germline V and J ends were trimmed by 5 bases and 5 bases, with 11 bases remaining between them. The CDR3 loop spans 13 amino acids. The CDR3 loop reads CASSPRWRDTQYF. The DNA for the CDR3 is TGTGCCAGCAGCCCCCGATGGAGAGATACGCAGTATTTT.

CDR3 region: CASSPGLAGGMKETQYF. CDR3 DNA: TGTGCCAGCAGCCCAGGACTAGCGGGGGGAATGAAAGAGACCCAGTACTTC. This rearrangement joins TRBV28 to TRBJ2-5, with TRBD2 identical over 14 bases. CDR1 and CDR2 from the germline V gene are MDHEN and SYDVKM. Trimming took 6 bases from V and 3 from J; bases not matched to a gene: 9. The CDR3 length is 17 residues.

V is TRBV10-1 and J is TRBJ1-1; the match to TRBD1 covers 7 bases. The CDR3 has 13 residues. CDR1 and CDR2 from the germline V gene are WNHNN and SYGVQD (reference sequence). Unmatched junction bases numbered 1, after V lost 6 bases and J lost 0 bases. The CDR3 region is CASRGQLNTEAFF. The CDR3 nucleotides are TGCGCCAGCAGGGGACAGCTGAACACTGAAGCTTTCTTT.

The genes are TRBV7-9 and TRBJ2-7, with 9 bases that match TRBD2. The V gene end was trimmed by 5 bases and the J gene end by 7 bases; junction bases not matched to a gene: 15. Germline V CDR1 and CDR2: SEHNR, FQNEAQ (reference sequence). The CDR3 loop spans 16 amino acids. The CDR3: CASSQGGGRAYNEQYF. In DNA, the CDR3 is TGTGCCAGCAGCCAAGGGGGCGGGAGGGCCTATAATGAGCAGTACTTC.

This clone was picked up many times. This chain links TRBV28 with TRBJ2-7; unclear D gene. CDR1 MDHEN and CDR2 SYDVKM come from the germline V gene. CDR3 length: 12 residues. The V end lost 4 bases, the J end lost 3 bases, and 7 bases lay between the germline ends. CDR3 DNA: TGTGCCAGCAGTTCTTCCCTCTACGAGCAGTACTTC. Protein product: CASSSSLYEQYF. Full variable domain (outside the CDR3, taken from reference TRBV28 and TRBJ2-7): DVKVTQSSRYLVKRTGEKVFLECVQDMDHENMFWYRQDPGLGLRLIYFSYDVKMKEKGDIPEGYSVSREKKERFSLILESASTNQTSMYLCASSSSLYEQYFGPGTRLTVT.

The rearrangement links TRBV2 to TRBJ2-1, with 12 positions matching TRBD2. Unmatched junction bases numbered 8, after V lost 5 bases and J lost 0 bases. Germline CDR1 SNHLY, CDR2 FYNNEI. CDR3 length: 18 residues. The CDR3 coding sequence is TGTGCCAGCAGTATTGCTAGCGGGAGGGCCAGCTCCTACAATGAGCAGTTCTTC. Translated: CASSIASGRASSYNEQFF.